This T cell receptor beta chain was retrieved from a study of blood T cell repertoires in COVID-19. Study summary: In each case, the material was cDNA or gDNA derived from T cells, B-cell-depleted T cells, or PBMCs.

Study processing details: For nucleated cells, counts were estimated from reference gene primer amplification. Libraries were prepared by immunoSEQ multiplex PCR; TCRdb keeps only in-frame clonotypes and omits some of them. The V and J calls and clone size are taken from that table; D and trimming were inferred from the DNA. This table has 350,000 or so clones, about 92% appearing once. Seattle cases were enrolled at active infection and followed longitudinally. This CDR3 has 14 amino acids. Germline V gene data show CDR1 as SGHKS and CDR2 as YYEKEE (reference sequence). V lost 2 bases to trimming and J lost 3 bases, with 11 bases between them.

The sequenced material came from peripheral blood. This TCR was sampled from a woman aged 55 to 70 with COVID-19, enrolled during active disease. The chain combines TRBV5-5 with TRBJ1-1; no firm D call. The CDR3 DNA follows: TGTGCCAGCAGCTTACCTAACCGGGACACTGAAGCTTTCTTT. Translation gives CASSLPNRDTEAFF.